This is a list of T cell receptor beta chains from one sample in a study of CXCR3-negative and CXCR3-positive naive CD8 T cells. TCRdb re-called the 5' RACE reads and gives one entry per CDR3 protein, without DNA. This table lists 60,000 to 65,000 distinct CDR3 sequences. The sequenced sample consisted of naive CXCR3+ CD8+ T cells from blood. These receptors all stem from a human donor in good health. Some clones in this sample may be carry-over from other donors' samples. Each CDR3 is given with its conserved first and last residue.

CASSLARHQNTGELFF,16,TRBJ2-2,TRBV5-1
CATSYVGPDTQYF,13,TRBJ2-3,TRBV6-6
CASGSVQETQYF,12,TRBJ2-5,TRBV6-5
CASSYDPGDRPEAFF,15,TRBJ1-1,TRBV12-3/TRBV12-4
CASSSTLDQPQHF,13,TRBJ1-5,TRBV25-1
CATSLRWQHYEQYF,14,TRBJ2-7,TRBV15
CASSAANTGELFF,13,TRBJ2-2,TRBV28
CASSMGTDYYGYTF,14,TRBJ1-2,TRBV19
CASSPRGGENYGYTF,15,TRBJ1-2,TRBV12-3/TRBV12-4
CSVVQERYEQYF,12,TRBJ2-7,TRBV29-1
CASALSPDTDTQYF,14,TRBJ2-3,TRBV28
CASSPGPQGTGELFF,15,TRBJ2-2,TRBV7-6
CAGSPTSTGPSYEQYF,16,TRBJ2-7,TRBV7-9
CASSPRRKFSYEQYF,15,TRBJ2-7,TRBV23-1
CASSAGGQETQYF,13,TRBJ2-5,TRBV9
CASSPGGGARRNEQFF,16,TRBJ2-1,TRBV21-1
CSVERANEQFF,11,TRBJ2-1,TRBV29-1
CASSLKLAGGYNEQFF,16,TRBJ2-1,TRBV7-3
CASSDRDNYNEQFF,14,TRBJ2-1,TRBV7-2
CASSLGEGYTGELFF,15,TRBJ2-2,TRBV28
CASSVFNADEQFF,13,TRBJ2-1,TRBV11-2
CASGAGTEYVKQYF,14,TRBJ2-7,TRBV5-1
CASRLIIVVPQGRSYGYTF,19,TRBJ1-2,TRBV12-2
CASSQDRSRPMGTYEKYF,18,TRBJ2-7,TRBV4-3
CASSLFPRQGAYEQYF,16,TRBJ2-7,TRBV28
CACGALETQYF,11,TRBJ2-5,TRBV19
CASSLSANSPLHF,13,TRBJ1-6,TRBV7-9
CSARSPRQVLTEAFF,15,TRBJ1-1,TRBV20-1
CATSAQAEETQYF,13,TRBJ2-5,TRBV24-1
CASSLAESSYNEQFF,15,TRBJ2-1,TRBV7-2
CSARTGFGDTF,11,TRBJ1-2,TRBV29-1
CASSLAEVRDAFYEQYF,17,TRBJ2-7,TRBV5-1
CASSVGTDTYEQYF,14,TRBJ2-7,TRBV3-1
CASSLPGGISADNEQFF,17,TRBJ2-1,TRBV7-3
CSAREVGGGRGNNEQFF,17,TRBJ2-1,TRBV20-1
CSVALADRGYEQYF,14,TRBJ2-7,TRBV29-1
CASSSVRTGVNYGYTF,16,TRBJ1-2,TRBV5-1
CASSYSSGGLQETQYF,16,TRBJ2-5,TRBV6-6
CASRPGTNQETQYF,14,TRBJ2-5,TRBV6-5
CASSYSPHGGTVSRRDNEQFF,21,TRBJ2-1,TRBV6-6
CASSELLAGGTDTQYF,16,TRBJ2-3,TRBV27
CASSSPWETQYF,12,TRBJ2-5,TRBV11-3
CASSGGQLSAFF,12,TRBJ1-1,TRBV14
CASSQDWLAGGEQYF,15,TRBJ2-7,TRBV4-3
CSAALPIGLFSSYNEQFF,18,TRBJ2-1,TRBV20-1
CASSQDSPPDRYNEQFF,17,TRBJ2-1,TRBV4-3
CASSLVAYNEQFF,13,TRBJ2-1,TRBV19
CAISETVSNTEAFF,14,TRBJ1-1,TRBV10-3